This T cell receptor (beta chain) came from a study of cytotoxic CD8 clonotypes in ibrutinib-treated CLL. CDR1 is SGHNT and CDR2 is YYREEE in the germline V gene (reference sequence). This CDR3 is built from 16 residues. As regards this clone: Its specificity is unknown. Compared with germline, one end of the junction differs, possibly owing to a read error.

Study results and limitations: Clonality went up at ibrutinib response and then declined back toward baseline at progression.

Sequencing was performed with immunoSEQ multiplex PCR; in TCRdb, only in-frame clones are kept and a portion is missing. Of about 85,000 clones listed, 70% to 80% are singletons. The sequences come from PBMCs, collected after 12 months of ibrutinib treatment. The clonotype comes from a human donor with chronic lymphocytic leukemia. The chain recombines TRBV5-4 with TRBJ1-2; 7 nucleotides line up with TRBD1. The DNA for the CDR3 is TGTGCCGGCAGCCAAGACAGGGTTGGGGCGGACTATGGCTACACCTTC. Protein product: CAGSQDRVGADYGYTF.